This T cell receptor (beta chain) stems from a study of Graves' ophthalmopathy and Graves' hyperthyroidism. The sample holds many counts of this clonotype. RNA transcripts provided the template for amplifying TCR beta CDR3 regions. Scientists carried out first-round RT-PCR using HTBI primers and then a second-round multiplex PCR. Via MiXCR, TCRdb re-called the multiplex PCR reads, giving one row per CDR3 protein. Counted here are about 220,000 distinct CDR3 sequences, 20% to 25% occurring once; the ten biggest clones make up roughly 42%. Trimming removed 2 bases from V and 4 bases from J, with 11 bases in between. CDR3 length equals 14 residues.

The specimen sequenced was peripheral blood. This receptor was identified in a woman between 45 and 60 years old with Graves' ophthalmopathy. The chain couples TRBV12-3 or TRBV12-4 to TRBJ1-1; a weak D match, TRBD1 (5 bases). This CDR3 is CASSLSARGTEAFF. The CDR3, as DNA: TGTGCCAGCAGTTTATCGGCAAGGGGCACTGAAGCTTTCTTT.